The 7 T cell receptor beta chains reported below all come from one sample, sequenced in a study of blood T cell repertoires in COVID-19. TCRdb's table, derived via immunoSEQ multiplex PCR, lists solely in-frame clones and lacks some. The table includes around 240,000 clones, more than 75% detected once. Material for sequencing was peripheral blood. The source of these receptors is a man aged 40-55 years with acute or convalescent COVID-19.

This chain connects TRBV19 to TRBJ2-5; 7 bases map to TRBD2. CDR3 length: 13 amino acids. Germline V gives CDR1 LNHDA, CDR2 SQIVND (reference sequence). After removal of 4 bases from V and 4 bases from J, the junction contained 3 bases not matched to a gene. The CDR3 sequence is CASSKASGETQYF. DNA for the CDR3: TGTGCCAGTAGTAAGGCTAGCGGAGAGACCCAGTACTTC.

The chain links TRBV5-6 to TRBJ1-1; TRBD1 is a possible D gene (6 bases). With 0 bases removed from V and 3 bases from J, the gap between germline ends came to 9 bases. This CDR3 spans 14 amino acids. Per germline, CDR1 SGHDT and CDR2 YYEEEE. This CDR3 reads CASSLEQGYTEAFF. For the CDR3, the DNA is TGTGCCAGCAGCTTGGAACAGGGATACACTGAAGCTTTCTTT.

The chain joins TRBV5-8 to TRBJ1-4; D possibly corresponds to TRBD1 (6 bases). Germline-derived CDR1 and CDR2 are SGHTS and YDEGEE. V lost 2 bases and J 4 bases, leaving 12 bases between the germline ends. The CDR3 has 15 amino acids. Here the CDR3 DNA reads TGTGCCAGCAGCTTTGGGGCAGGGGATAATGAAAAACTGTTTTTT. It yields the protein CASSFGAGDNEKLFF.

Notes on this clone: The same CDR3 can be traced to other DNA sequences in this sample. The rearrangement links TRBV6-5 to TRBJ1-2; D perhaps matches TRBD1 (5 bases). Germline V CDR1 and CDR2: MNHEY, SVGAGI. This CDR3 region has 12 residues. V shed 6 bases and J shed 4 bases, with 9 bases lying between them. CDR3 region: CASSSDTYGYTF. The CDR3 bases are TGTGCCAGCAGCTCGGACACCTATGGCTACACCTTC.

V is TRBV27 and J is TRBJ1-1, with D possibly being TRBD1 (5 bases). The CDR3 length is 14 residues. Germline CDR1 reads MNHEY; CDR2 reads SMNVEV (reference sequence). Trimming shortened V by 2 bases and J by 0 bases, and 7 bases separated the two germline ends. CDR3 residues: CASSLNRLNTEAFF. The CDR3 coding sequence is TGTGCCAGCAGTTTAAACAGGTTGAACACTGAAGCTTTCTTT.

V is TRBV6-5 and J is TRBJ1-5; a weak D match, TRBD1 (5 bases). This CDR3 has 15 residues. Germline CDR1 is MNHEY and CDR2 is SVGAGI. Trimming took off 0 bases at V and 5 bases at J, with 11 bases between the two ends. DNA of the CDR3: TGTGCCAGCAGTTACTCTCCCAGGGCCGATCAGCCCCAGCATTTT. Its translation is CASSYSPRADQPQHF.

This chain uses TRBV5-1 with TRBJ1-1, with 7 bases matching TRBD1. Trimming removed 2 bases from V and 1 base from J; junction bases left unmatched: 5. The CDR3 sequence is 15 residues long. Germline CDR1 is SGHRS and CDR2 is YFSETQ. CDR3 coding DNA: TGCGCCAGCAGCTTCGGCCAGGGGGGGAACACTGAAGCTTTCTTT. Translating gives CASSFGQGGNTEAFF.